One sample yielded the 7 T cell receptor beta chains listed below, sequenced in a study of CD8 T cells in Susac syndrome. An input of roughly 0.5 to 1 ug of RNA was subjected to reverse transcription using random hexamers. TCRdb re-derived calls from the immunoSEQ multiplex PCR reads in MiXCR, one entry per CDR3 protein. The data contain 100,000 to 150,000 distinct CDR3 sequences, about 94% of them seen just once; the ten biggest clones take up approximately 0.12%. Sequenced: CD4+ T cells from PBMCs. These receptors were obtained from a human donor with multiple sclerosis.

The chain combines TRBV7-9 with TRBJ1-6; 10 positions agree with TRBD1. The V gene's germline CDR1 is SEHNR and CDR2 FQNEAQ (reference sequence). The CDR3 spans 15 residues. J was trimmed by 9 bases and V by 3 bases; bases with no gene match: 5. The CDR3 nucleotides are TGTGCCAGCAGCTTCAGCCGGGACAGGGGTTCACCCCTCCACTTT. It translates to CASSFSRDRGSPLHF.

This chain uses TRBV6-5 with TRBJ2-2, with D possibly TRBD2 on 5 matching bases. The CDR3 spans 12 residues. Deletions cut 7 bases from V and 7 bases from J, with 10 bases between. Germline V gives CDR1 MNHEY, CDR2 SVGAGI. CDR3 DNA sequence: TGTGCCAGCAACCGCGGGTTCGGGGAGCTGTTTTTT. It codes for CASNRGFGELFF.

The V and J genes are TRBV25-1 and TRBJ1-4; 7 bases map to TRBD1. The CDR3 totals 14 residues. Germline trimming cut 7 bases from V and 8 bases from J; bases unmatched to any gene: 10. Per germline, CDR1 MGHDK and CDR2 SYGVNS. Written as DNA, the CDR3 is TGTGCCAGCACCAGGACAGGCCCATCAGAAAAACTGTTTTTT. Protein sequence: CASTRTGPSEKLFF.

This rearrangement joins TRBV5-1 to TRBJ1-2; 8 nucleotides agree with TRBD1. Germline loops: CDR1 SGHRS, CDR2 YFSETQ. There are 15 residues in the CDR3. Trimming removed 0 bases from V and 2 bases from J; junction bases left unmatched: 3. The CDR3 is CASSLGQGKNYGYTF. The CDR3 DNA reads TGCGCCAGCAGCTTGGGACAGGGGAAAAACTATGGCTACACCTTC.

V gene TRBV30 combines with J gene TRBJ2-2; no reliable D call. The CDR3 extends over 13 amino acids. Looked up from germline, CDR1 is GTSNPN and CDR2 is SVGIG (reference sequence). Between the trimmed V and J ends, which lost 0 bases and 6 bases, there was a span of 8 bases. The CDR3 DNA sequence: TGTGCCTGGAGTGTCAGGTCGGCCGGGGAGCTGTTTTTT. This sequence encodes CAWSVRSAGELFF.

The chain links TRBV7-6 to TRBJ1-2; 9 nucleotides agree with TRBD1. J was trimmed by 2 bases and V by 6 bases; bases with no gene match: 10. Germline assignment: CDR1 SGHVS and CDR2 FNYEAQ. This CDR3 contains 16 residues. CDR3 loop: CASSNIQGQGNYGYTF. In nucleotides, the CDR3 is TGTGCCAGCAGTAATATCCAGGGACAGGGCAACTATGGCTACACCTTC.

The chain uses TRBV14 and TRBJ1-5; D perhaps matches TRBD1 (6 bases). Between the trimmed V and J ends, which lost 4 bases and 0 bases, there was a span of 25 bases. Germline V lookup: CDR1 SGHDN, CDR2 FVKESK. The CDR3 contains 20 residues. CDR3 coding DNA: TGTGCCAGCAGCCGAGCGGACAGAGCAACCCCATCCGATAGCAATCAGCCCCAGCATTTT. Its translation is CASSRADRATPSDSNQPQHF.